This section outlines one T cell receptor (beta chain) sequence together with its context. No antigen is known for it. Qualities for individual bases were not recorded, and no much larger clone is one base off. Each donor gave one peripheral blood draw, roughly 110 mL on average, collected into heparinised tubes. Using a panel that included CD45RO, CCR7, CD25, CD127, CD95 and CD27, naive, central memory, regulatory and stem cell-like memory CD4+ T cells were sorted on a BD FACSAria II. A purity above 98% was achieved for all sorted populations. PBMCs were isolated immediately by Lymphoprep density gradient centrifugation and stained directly without culture. So that batch effects would be minimized, each experiment stained and sorted samples in pairs, pairing one healthy donor with one patient. The data originate from a study of beta chain features in type 1 diabetes (dated by TCRdb to the late 2010s). With regard to the full study: Mean age, gender distribution, total cell number and subset yield were not different between patients and healthy donors. Regulatory and stem cell-like memory subsets were isolated from only 8 patients and roughly 8 healthy donors, whereas naive and central memory subsets came from all 30 or so donors. Across all samples, roughly 110,000,000 sorted cells were examined, and cell number per subset correlated strongly with RNA yield. In the study, TCRB repertoires of sorted circulating CD4+ T cell subsets from recently diagnosed type 1 diabetes patients were compared with those of matched healthy donors.

According to the germline V gene, CDR1 reads SGHVS and CDR2 reads FNYEAQ. The CDR3 has 13 amino acids, counting the end cysteine and phenylalanine. The entry retains the CDR3 DNA only, 39 bases that are in frame from base 1. V sheds 5 bases and J sheds 4 bases, leaving 11 bases between their ends. The entire amount of isolated RNA was reverse transcribed using the High Capacity cDNA Reverse Transcription Kit, so the sequenced TCRB transcripts were expressed ones. Deep immunoSEQ sequencing was performed on naive, central memory and regulatory T cell samples, with an average of approximately 4 million total reads per sample. Sorted cells were lysed in RLT buffer, and RNA was extracted using DNase-treated RNeasy Micro or Mini kits according to cell number. Each cell subset was processed separately to prevent cross-contamination, with patient and healthy donor samples processed together. Using the immunoSEQ multiplex PCR, TCRB sequences were amplified from cDNA into 87-bp fragments spanning the CDR3 region. Sequencing of the amplicons was done on the Illumina HiSeq platform. Per the authors' processing: PCR bias was computationally corrected using synthetic template baselines, reads within Hamming distance 2 were collapsed, and singletons that could not be merged were discarded. Reads were aligned against IMGT so that V, D and J genes, CDR3 length and insertions or deletions at six rearrangement sites could be assigned. Within each subset, clonotype counts were normalized to sorted cell number, and only after that were true diversity and Gini coefficients computed with the tcR R package. The overlap coefficient, calculated on TCRB nucleotide sequences, was used to quantify repertoire sharing. As a proxy for the pre-selection repertoire, out-of-frame TCRB sequences from naive cells were analyzed. As stored in TCRdb, this immuneACCESS dataset retains in-frame rearrangements with V and J assigned. A fraction of the clones does not appear; measured against another copy, unresolved V genes explain less than half of the discrepancy, and the remainder lacks a known reason. That table is the source of V, J and clone size, and D and trimming were worked out from the DNA. Recorded for this sample are a few hundred thousand clones; 15% to 20% of them occurred a single time. The ten largest clones capture 0.035% to 0.05% of the sample.

Broader findings and caveats from the paper: Fewer insertions and more nucleotide deletions at VDJ recombination sites were observed in patients with type 1 diabetes, implying thymic rearrangement abnormalities. Because cDNA was sequenced instead of genomic DNA, highly expressing activated cells could be over-represented, though the groups showed no difference in activation or CD3 levels. PCR may preferentially amplify shorter templates, but because patient and control samples were amplified and corrected together, any resulting skew would affect both groups equally. Only small numbers of individuals were included in the HLA sub-analyses, which left unresolved whether HLA type had any influence on TCRB rearrangement. Type 1 diabetes patients showed a moderate but significant shortening of TCRB CDR3 length in all four CD4+ subsets. Naive, central memory and regulatory TCRB repertoires appeared to be more alike among patients than among healthy donors.

The sample consisted of naive CD4+ T cells from blood. The meaning of the sample's cell subset or site label: true naive CD4+ T cells. The receptor chain draws on TRBV7-6 and TRBJ1-2, with no reliable assignment of the D segment. The TCR originated in a woman younger than 30 in good health. The CDR3 region has the sequence CASSLYSGYGYTF. The nucleotide sequence is given as TGTGCCAGCAGCCTATACAGTGGCTATGGCTACACCTTC.